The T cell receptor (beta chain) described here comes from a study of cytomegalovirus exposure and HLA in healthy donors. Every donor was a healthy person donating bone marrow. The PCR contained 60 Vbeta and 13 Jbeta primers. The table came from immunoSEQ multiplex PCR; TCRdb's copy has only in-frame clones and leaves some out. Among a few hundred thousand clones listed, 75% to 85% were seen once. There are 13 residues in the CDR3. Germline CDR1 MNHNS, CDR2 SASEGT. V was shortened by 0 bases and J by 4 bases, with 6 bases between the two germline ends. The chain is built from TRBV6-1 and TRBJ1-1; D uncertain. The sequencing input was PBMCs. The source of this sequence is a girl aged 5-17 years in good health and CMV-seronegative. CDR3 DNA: TGTGCCAGCAGTGAAGCCCTGAGCACTGAAGCTTTCTTT. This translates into CASSEALSTEAFF.